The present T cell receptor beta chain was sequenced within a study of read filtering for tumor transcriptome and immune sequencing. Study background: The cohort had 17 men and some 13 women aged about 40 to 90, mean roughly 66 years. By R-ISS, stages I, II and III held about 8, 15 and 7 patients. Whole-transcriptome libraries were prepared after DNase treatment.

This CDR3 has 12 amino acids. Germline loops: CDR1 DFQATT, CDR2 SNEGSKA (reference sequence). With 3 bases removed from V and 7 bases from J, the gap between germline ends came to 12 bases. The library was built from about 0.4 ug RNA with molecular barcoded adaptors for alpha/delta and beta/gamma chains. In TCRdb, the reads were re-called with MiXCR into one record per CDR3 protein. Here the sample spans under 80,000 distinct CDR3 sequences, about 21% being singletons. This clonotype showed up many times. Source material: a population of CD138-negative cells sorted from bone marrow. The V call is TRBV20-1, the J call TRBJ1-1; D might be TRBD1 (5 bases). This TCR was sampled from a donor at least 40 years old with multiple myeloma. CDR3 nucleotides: TGCAGTGCTAGTCAGGGTGGCGGTGAAGCTTTCTTT. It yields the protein CSASQGGGEAFF.